These 4 T cell receptor beta chains originate from one sample sequenced in a study of blood T cell repertoires in COVID-19. Here immunoSEQ multiplex PCR was the method, and the copy in TCRdb shows in-frame clones only, minus some. The sample records around 190,000 clones, roughly 77% being singletons. Sequenced: peripheral blood. All receptors derive from a woman between 35 and 50 years old with COVID-19, enrolled during active disease.

The chain recombines TRBV5-1 with TRBJ2-3; 8 bases are shared with TRBD2. CDR3 length: 15 amino acids. Trimming at V came to 4 bases and at J to 0 bases, leaving 4 bases not matched to a gene. In germline, CDR1 is SGHRS, CDR2 YFSETQ. Here the CDR3 DNA reads TGCGCCAGCAGCCCCGGGGGGGTTAGCACAGATACGCAGTATTTT. Translating it yields CASSPGGVSTDTQYF.

The V and J genes are TRBV7-8 and TRBJ2-3; 8 nucleotides line up with TRBD1. From germline, CDR1 is SGHVS and CDR2 FQNEAQ. CDR3 size: 16 residues. V shed 5 bases and J 6 bases; nucleotides not matched to a gene: 13. Written as DNA, the CDR3 is TGTGCCAGCAGCCACCTGACAGGGGCTCTAGGGGATACGCAGTATTTT. Amino acid sequence: CASSHLTGALGDTQYF.

CDR3: CASKRVGNLDNEQFF. As DNA, the CDR3 is TGTGCCAGCAAGAGGGTGGGGAACCTAGACAATGAGCAGTTCTTC. The chain joins TRBV6-5 to TRBJ2-1; tentative D call: TRBD2 (5 bases). V lost 7 bases to trimming and J lost 5 bases, with 18 bases between them. The CDR3 length is 15 residues. Germline loops: CDR1 MNHEY, CDR2 SVGAGI.

The chain employs TRBV27 and TRBJ2-1; D possibly corresponds to TRBD1 (6 bases). V was cut by 4 bases and J by 0 bases, with 10 bases left in between. Germline values: CDR1 MNHEY, CDR2 SMNVEV (reference sequence). The CDR3 loop spans 15 amino acids. The chain's CDR3 is CASSSTGDSYNEQFF. The CDR3 DNA is TGTGCCAGCAGTTCGACAGGTGACTCCTACAATGAGCAGTTCTTC.